This is a list of T cell receptor beta chains from one sample in a study of cytomegalovirus exposure and HLA in healthy donors. The repertoire was sequenced with immunoSEQ multiplex PCR; TCRdb's copy has only in-frame clones and lacks some. The sample table includes about 130,000 clones. The sequencing input was PBMCs. These receptors were taken from a man between 18 and 35 years old in good health and CMV-seronegative. The CDR3 runs from the conserved cysteine through the conserved F or W. A D gene is named only where the DNA matches it firmly.

d_gene	v_gene	j_gene	CDR3nt	CDR3aa
.	TRBV5-6	TRBJ1-6	TGTGCCAGCAGCTTGGGTGCAGGCCGCTCCTATAATTCACCCCTCCACTTT	CASSLGAGRSYNSPLHF
TRBD1	TRBV5-1	TRBJ2-7	TGCGCCAGCAGCCCCCCAACGACAGGGTCCTACGAGCAGTACTTC	CASSPPTTGSYEQYF
.	TRBV5-1	TRBJ1-4	TGCGCCAGCAGCTTGTTAAGTTCCTTTGGTCTCGGTGGAGAACTGTTTTTT	CASSLLSSFGLGGELFF
TRBD1	TRBV28	TRBJ2-7	TGTGCCAGCAGTACTCTGGGGGGTACCGGGACAGGGGTCTCCTACGAGCAGTACTTC	CASSTLGGTGTGVSYEQYF
.	TRBV19	TRBJ1-5	TGTGCCAGTAGTAAGGGGAACAATCAGCCCCAGCATTTT	CASSKGNNQPQHF
.	TRBV18	TRBJ1-1	TGTGCCAGCTCACCCGACAGGTTGCGGAACACTGAAGCTTTCTTT	CASSPDRLRNTEAFF
.	TRBV5-6	TRBJ2-5	TGTGCCAGCAGCTTGCACAGGGAAGAGACCCAGTACTTC	CASSLHREETQYF
.	TRBV18	TRBJ1-4	TGTGCCAGCTCACCACTTTCCGTCGGGTTGAACAGGGTCGTGGAAAAACTGTTTTTT	CASSPLSVGLNRVVEKLFF
TRBD2	TRBV5-1	TRBJ2-3	TGCGCCAGCAGCTTTATGACTAGCGGGAGCACAGATACGCAGTATTTT	CASSFMTSGSTDTQYF
.	TRBV30	TRBJ1-1	TGTGCCTGGAGCGGAGGAAACACTGAAGCTTTCTTT	CAWSGGNTEAFF
.	TRBV2	TRBJ2-7	TGTGCCACATCTGGGGGGTACGAGCAGTACTTC	CATSGGYEQYF
.	TRBV7-9	TRBJ1-6	TGTGCCAGCAGCTCAATTTCACCCCTCCACTTT	CASSSISPLHF
.	TRBV30	TRBJ1-4	TGTGCCTGGAGTAGGAGGAATGAAAAACTGTTTTTT	CAWSRRNEKLFF
TRBD1	TRBV6-5	TRBJ2-7	TGTGCCAGCAGATACCAGGGGGCGCGGGAGCAGTACTTC	CASRYQGAREQYF
.	TRBV7-9	TRBJ1-2	TGTGCCAGCCAGCTTGCCGCGGGATATGGCTACACCTTC	CASQLAAGYGYTF
.	TRBV11-2	TRBJ2-5	TGTGCCAGCAGCAGGGGACAATTCCAAGAGACCCAGTACTTC	CASSRGQFQETQYF
TRBD2	TRBV6-1	TRBJ2-7	TGTGCCAGCACAGAAGCCGGGACTAGCTCCTACGAGCAGTACTTC	CASTEAGTSSYEQYF
.	TRBV19	TRBJ2-5	TGTGCCAGTAGTATTCAGAGGCAGGCCGCGGGGGAGACCCAGTACTTC	CASSIQRQAAGETQYF
TRBD1	TRBV7-2	TRBJ2-2	TGTGCCAGCAGCTTAAGGACAGGCTCCTTCGCGAACACCGGGGAGCTGTTTTTT	CASSLRTGSFANTGELFF
TRBD1	TRBV9	TRBJ1-3	TGTGCCAGCAGCGTACCTGACAGGGGAGACACCATATATTTT	CASSVPDRGDTIYF
TRBD1	TRBV27	TRBJ1-2	TGTGCCAGCAGTCTGGGACAGGGTGTTGGCTACACCTTC	CASSLGQGVGYTF
.	TRBV6-5	TRBJ1-2	TGTGCCAGCAGTTACTCCGTGGGGCAGGGCTATGGCTACACCTTC	CASSYSVGQGYGYTF
TRBD1	TRBV5-1	TRBJ1-4	TGCGCCAGCAGCACCACAGGGGCAACTAATGAAAAACTGTTTTTT	CASSTTGATNEKLFF
.	TRBV5-1	TRBJ1-1	TGCGCCAGCAGCTTGGGGGTTCACGAGGACACTGAAGCTTTCTTT	CASSLGVHEDTEAFF
TRBD1	TRBV6-5	TRBJ1-1	TGTGCCAGCACAGGGGGCGTCCACACTGAAGCTTTCTTT	CASTGGVHTEAFF
.	TRBV4-1	TRBJ2-7	TGCGCCAGCAGCCAGGGCAGGGGCGCCGACGAGCAGTACTTC	CASSQGRGADEQYF
TRBD2	TRBV28	TRBJ2-7	TGTGCCAGCAGTTTACCGTTAATCCCCCAGGGACTAGCGGAGGTAGGAGAGCAGTACTTC	CASSLPLIPQGLAEVGEQYF
TRBD2	TRBV7-4	TRBJ2-1	TGTGCCAGCAGCTCACCATTAGCGGGAGGGTTCTGGCGTGAGCAGTTCTTC	CASSSPLAGGFWREQFF
.	TRBV5-5	TRBJ2-3	TGTGCCAGCAGCTTAGGAGCCTCTAGCACAGATACGCAGTATTTT	CASSLGASSTDTQYF
.	TRBV5-1	TRBJ1-6	TGCGCCAGCAGCTTGGACGGCTCCTATAATTCACCCCTCCACTTT	CASSLDGSYNSPLHF
.	TRBV27	TRBJ1-2	TGTGCCAGCAGTCACCACTTAGACAGAATGTACACCTTC	CASSHHLDRMYTF
TRBD2	TRBV19	TRBJ2-1	TGTGCCAGTAGATTGGCCGCAGGGAAGCGGGAGTACAATGAGCAGTTCTTC	CASRLAAGKREYNEQFF
TRBD1	TRBV29-1	TRBJ1-2	TGCAGCGTTGAGCCAGGGGGCCTTGGTGGCTACACCTTC	CSVEPGGLGGYTF
TRBD2	TRBV30	TRBJ2-5	TGTGCGTGGACTAGCGGGAGTGAGACCCAGTACTTC	CAWTSGSETQYF
TRBD2	TRBV15	TRBJ2-1	TGTGCCACCAGCAGAGTTGCTAGCGGGAGTTCAAGTACCTACAATGAGCAGTTCTTC	CATSRVASGSSSTYNEQFF
.	TRBV6-5	TRBJ1-5	TGTGCCAGCAGCTCAAACAGTTATCAGCCCCAGCATTTT	CASSSNSYQPQHF
TRBD1	TRBV30	TRBJ1-1	TGTGCCTGGAGTGGGACAGGGGTTTTGGGAGCTTTCTTT	CAWSGTGVLGAFF
.	TRBV27	TRBJ1-5	TGTGCCAGCAGCCAGGGAGGGTCGGGACAGCCCCAGCATTTT	CASSQGGSGQPQHF
.	TRBV4-1	TRBJ2-7	TGCGCCAGCAGCCAAGATACGACGGGAGCATACGAGCAGTACTTC	CASSQDTTGAYEQYF
.	TRBV6-5	TRBJ2-7	TGTGCCAGCACTCCCGCGGGTTGGGGCGAGCAGTACTTC	CASTPAGWGEQYF
TRBD1	TRBV6-5	TRBJ2-1	TGTGCCAGCCGGCTTTACCGGGACAGGGCCAATGAGCAGTTCTTC	CASRLYRDRANEQFF
.	TRBV5-1	TRBJ1-4	TGCGCCAGCAGCTTGTCGGGGTCGGGAGAAAAACTGTTTTTT	CASSLSGSGEKLFF
.	TRBV18	TRBJ1-5	TGTGCCAGCTCACCAAGGGGACAGCCCCAGCATTTT	CASSPRGQPQHF
TRBD2	TRBV4-2	TRBJ2-3	TGTGCCAGCAGCCAAGATACTAGCGGGGGGGCAGATACGCAGTATTTT	CASSQDTSGGADTQYF
TRBD1	TRBV5-1	TRBJ2-7	TGCGCCAGCAGCTTCCCCGGGACAGGCACCTACGAGCAGTACTTC	CASSFPGTGTYEQYF
.	TRBV7-9	TRBJ2-5	TGTGCCAGCAGCTTAGTGGGCCCGCAAGAGACCCAGTACTTC	CASSLVGPQETQYF
.	TRBV30	TRBJ1-2	TGTGCCTGGAGTAGAGGGCTGGTCGGCTACACCTTC	CAWSRGLVGYTF
.	TRBV6-5	TRBJ1-6	TGTGCCAGCAGTTATTTTGGGGGGACTTCACCCCTCCACTTT	CASSYFGGTSPLHF
TRBD1	TRBV28	TRBJ2-7	TGTGCCAGCAGTTTACTGTGGGACAGGGGTTCCGAGCAGTACTTC	CASSLLWDRGSEQYF